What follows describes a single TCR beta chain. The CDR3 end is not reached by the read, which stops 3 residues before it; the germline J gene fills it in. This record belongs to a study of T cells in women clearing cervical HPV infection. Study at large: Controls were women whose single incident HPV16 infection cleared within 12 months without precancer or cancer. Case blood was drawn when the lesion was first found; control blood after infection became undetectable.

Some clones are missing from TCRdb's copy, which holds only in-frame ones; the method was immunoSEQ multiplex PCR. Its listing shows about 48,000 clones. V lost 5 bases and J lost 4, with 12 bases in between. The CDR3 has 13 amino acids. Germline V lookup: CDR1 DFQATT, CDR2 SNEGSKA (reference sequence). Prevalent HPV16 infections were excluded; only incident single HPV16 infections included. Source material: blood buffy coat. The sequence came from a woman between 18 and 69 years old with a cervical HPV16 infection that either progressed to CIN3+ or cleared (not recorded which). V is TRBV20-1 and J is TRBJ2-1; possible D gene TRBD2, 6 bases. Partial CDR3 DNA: TGCAGTGCTCCGGGACTGGGTTACAATGAG. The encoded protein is CSAPGLGYNE. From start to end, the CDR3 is CSAPGLGYNEQFF.